Listed here are 28 T cell receptor beta chains from one sample, sequenced in a study of T cells after yellow fever vaccination. TCRdb analysed the 5' RACE reads with MiXCR anew, one entry per CDR3 protein. Among more than 50,000 distinct CDR3 sequences listed, 5.5% to 6% were seen once. Material: PBMCs, either bulk or a sorted T-cell subset (CD4+, CD8+, memory, or dextramer-sorted; not recorded which), obtained on the day of the yellow fever booster vaccination. The receptor source for this set is a man younger than 35 who received the YFV17D yellow fever vaccine.

With respect to this clonotype: Mismatch with germline at one junction end may stem from a read error. The V gene is TRBV12-3 or TRBV12-4, the J gene TRBJ2-2; TRBD2 aligns across 11 bases. The CDR3 runs 16 residues. The CDR3 spells CASSPPGLAVTGELIF. The CDR3 coding sequence is TGTGCCAGCAGCCCCCCGGGACTAGCGGTTACCGGGGAGCTGATTTTT.

The rearrangement links TRBV6-5 to TRBJ1-6, with a tentative D call TRBD1 (5 bases). Trimming pared 4 bases from V and 6 bases from J, leaving 13 bases between. The CDR3 covers 15 residues. Germline V gene data show CDR1 as MNHEY and CDR2 as SVGAGI. The CDR3 region is CASSSREFSNSPLHF. The CDR3 bases are TGTGCCAGCAGTTCCAGGGAATTTAGTAATTCACCCCTCCACTTT.

This clonotype has only a few counts. The rearrangement links TRBV20-1 to TRBJ2-1, with D unclear. The V and J ends lost 3 bases and 6 bases respectively, with 21 bases between them. Per germline, CDR1 DFQATT and CDR2 SNEGSKA (reference sequence). There are 16 residues in the CDR3. CDR3: CSARPPIALVINEQFF. The CDR3 DNA reads as TGCAGTGCTAGGCCCCCTATCGCGCTGGTTATCAATGAGCAGTTCTTC.

Ten or more counts support this clonotype. The rearrangement uses TRBV7-9 and TRBJ2-5; tentatively, D is TRBD2 (6 bases). Germline V gives CDR1 SEHNR, CDR2 FQNEAQ (reference sequence). Between the trimmed V and J ends, which lost 4 bases and 1 base, there was a span of 16 bases. This CDR3 is 16 amino acids long. Here the CDR3 reads CASSSPGRGIQETQYF. In DNA, the CDR3 is TGTGCCAGCAGCTCCCCGGGCCGGGGGATCCAAGAGACCCAGTACTTC.

This chain links TRBV11-2 with TRBJ2-7; maybe TRBD1 (5 bases). The CDR3 is 14 amino acids. V lost 1 base to trimming and J lost 2 bases, with 9 bases between them. Germline loops: CDR1 SGHAT, CDR2 FQNNGV. In DNA, the CDR3 is TGTGCCAGCAGCTTAGGGGGCAGGGCCTACGAGCAGTACTTC. Protein product: CASSLGGRAYEQYF.

The V and J genes are TRBV7-8 and TRBJ2-3, with D hard to call. The CDR3 has 16 amino acids. Deletions cut 1 base from V and 3 bases from J, with 14 bases between. Germline values: CDR1 SGHVS, CDR2 FQNEAQ. The CDR3 nucleotides read TGTGCCAGCAGCTTAGGGCCTCGCTTTGGTACAGATACGCAGTATTTT. Amino acids: CASSLGPRFGTDTQYF.

This clonotype turned up a few times. The chain combines TRBV28 with TRBJ1-2; D perhaps matches TRBD1 (6 bases). The germline V gene has CDR1 MDHEN and CDR2 SYDVKM. This CDR3 spans 17 amino acids. V lost 4 bases and J 4 bases, leaving 22 bases between the germline ends. The CDR3 here is CASSSLHHRDGVYGYTF. The CDR3 DNA sequence: TGTGCCAGCAGTTCCCTCCATCACAGGGATGGTGTCTATGGCTACACCTTC.

This clonotype was counted at least ten times. The V call is TRBV27, the J call TRBJ2-2, with D tentatively TRBD1 (6 bases). V dropped 5 bases and J dropped 6 bases, with 19 bases sitting between them. Germline values: CDR1 MNHEY, CDR2 SMNVEV (reference sequence). This CDR3 has 16 amino acids. CDR3 sequence: CASSPDRSPRAGELFF. The CDR3 coding sequence is TGTGCCAGCAGTCCCGACAGGTCCCCTCGGGCCGGGGAGCTGTTTTTT.

This clonotype showed up many times. The rearrangement links TRBV12-3 or TRBV12-4 to TRBJ1-5; D unclear. The CDR3 contains 12 residues. Trimming removed 6 bases at V and 6 bases at J, with 9 bases between. CDR3 nucleotide sequence: TGTGCCAGCAGGTCTATAGGTCAGCCCCAGCATTTT. Its protein is CASRSIGQPQHF.

Ten or more counts support this clonotype. V usage is TRBV7-8 and J usage is TRBJ2-7; no definite D call. V dropped 5 bases and J dropped 1 base, with 9 bases sitting between them. The germline CDR1 and CDR2 sequences are SGHVS and FQNEAQ. This CDR3 is built from 13 residues. The CDR3 DNA follows: TGTGCCAGCAGCCCCTCAGATTCCTACGAGCAGTACGTC. As protein: CASSPSDSYEQYV.

This clonotype showed up many times. The V call is TRBV7-9, the J call TRBJ2-7; the match to TRBD2 covers 11 bases. CDR3 length: 16 residues. Trimming cost V 7 bases and J 4 bases; bases outside gene matches: 12. From germline, CDR1 is SEHNR and CDR2 FQNEAQ (reference sequence). CDR3 protein: CASTPPLAGGLYEQYF. The CDR3 bases are TGTGCCAGCACTCCCCCCCTAGCGGGGGGCTTGTACGAGCAGTACTTC.

V usage is TRBV7-9 and J usage is TRBJ2-5, with TRBD2 matching 9 bases. V lost 11 bases to trimming and J lost 4 bases; unmatched junction nucleotides: 17. This CDR3 contains 16 residues. The germline gives CDR1 SEHNR, CDR2 FQNEAQ (reference sequence). The CDR3 spells CAAPGVASGEGETQYF. CDR3 bases: TGTGCCGCCCCGGGAGTGGCTAGCGGGGAAGGAGAGACCCAGTACTTC.

This clonotype was seen ten or more times. The chain joins TRBV5-1 to TRBJ1-1; D may be TRBD1 (5 bases). CDR1 is SGHRS and CDR2 is YFSETQ in the germline V gene. The CDR3 has 14 amino acids. V lost 4 bases and J 6 bases, leaving 16 bases between the germline ends. CDR3 sequence reads: CASSSGQPGPEAFF. CDR3 DNA sequence: TGCGCCAGCAGCAGTGGACAACCCGGACCTGAAGCTTTCTTT.

This clonotype has more than one count but fewer than ten. CDR3 amino acids: CSASFWRRQETQYF. The CDR3 DNA reads TGCAGTGCTAGTTTTTGGCGACGACAAGAGACCCAGTACTTC. V usage is TRBV20-1 and J usage is TRBJ2-5; no reliable D call. Germline values: CDR1 DFQATT, CDR2 SNEGSKA (reference sequence). The CDR3 runs 14 residues. Trimming removed 3 bases from V and 2 bases from J, with 13 bases in between.

About this clonotype itself: The DNA is left out, because the CDR3 cannot be placed on it with certainty; the CDR3 is given as TCRdb lists it. The chain employs TRBV4-3 and TRBJ2-5; whether TRBD1, the table's D call, matches the DNA was not checked. Germline V lookup: CDR1 LGHNA, CDR2 YSLEER. The CDR3 numbers 15 amino acids, ends counted. The CDR3 here is CASSQDFGAGETQYF.

This clonotype was observed a few times. The chain carries TRBV12-3 or TRBV12-4 and TRBJ1-6; TRBD1 matches 9 bases. Losses at the gene ends were 6 bases for V and 7 bases for J; bases not matched to a gene: 7. This CDR3 is 15 amino acids long. CDR3 sequence (DNA): TGTGCCAGCAGCCCACAGGGGGCTGGGAATTCACCCCTCCACTTT. Residues: CASSPQGAGNSPLHF.

In its sample, this clonotype was seen many times. CDR3 sequence (DNA): TGTGCCAGCACCCGTCGGCGGGCAGGTGATCAAGAGACCCAGTACTTC. Translating gives CASTRRRAGDQETQYF. The gene calls are TRBV7-9 and TRBJ2-5; a weak D match, TRBD2 (5 bases). Trimming removed 7 bases at V and 2 bases at J, with 20 bases between. Germline CDR1 and CDR2: SEHNR and FQNEAQ (reference sequence). This CDR3 spans 16 amino acids.

This chain joins TRBV12-3 or TRBV12-4 and TRBJ2-3, with D unclear. The CDR3 spans 12 residues. Trimming pared 7 bases from V and 0 bases from J, leaving 5 bases between. In nucleotides, the CDR3 is TGTGCCAGCACCCCCAGCACAGATACGCAGTATTTT. This translates into CASTPSTDTQYF.

This clonotype was observed at least ten times. The J gene is TRBJ2-7, the V gene TRBV18; 7 positions agree with TRBD2. Trimming removed 3 bases from V and 0 bases from J; junction bases left unmatched: 2. This CDR3 comprises 14 residues. Germline CDR1 and CDR2: KGHSH and LQKENI. CDR3 in amino acids: CASSPTSDSYEQYV. The CDR3 DNA follows: TGTGCCAGCTCACCCACTAGCGACTCCTACGAGCAGTACGTC.

In its sample, this clonotype was seen many times. The V call is TRBV5-5, the J call TRBJ1-4, with 7 bases aligning to TRBD1. Trimming removed 4 bases from V and 7 bases from J; junction bases left unmatched: 10. Germline CDR1 SGHKS, CDR2 YYEKEE (reference sequence). This CDR3 comprises 15 residues. DNA of the CDR3: TGTGCCAGCAGCCCCTCCCGGGACAGAGCTGAAAAACTGTTTTTT. This codes for CASSPSRDRAEKLFF.

This clonotype was observed at least ten times. The V and J genes are TRBV5-1 and TRBJ1-6; D is unclear. Looked up from germline, CDR1 is SGHRS and CDR2 is YFSETQ. The ends were cut back, 0 bases at V and 10 bases at J, with 8 bases in the middle. CDR3 length equals 13 residues. The CDR3 is CASSLAGRSPLHF. The CDR3 coding sequence is TGCGCCAGCAGCTTGGCGGGTCGCTCACCCCTCCACTTT.

The rearrangement uses TRBV9 and TRBJ2-2; 8 nucleotides align to TRBD1. Germline trimming cut 0 bases from V and 8 bases from J; bases unmatched to any gene: 6. The germline V gene encodes CDR1 SGDLS and CDR2 YYNGEE. This CDR3 contains 15 residues. The CDR3 DNA reads TGTGCCAGCAGCGTAGGCAGGGGGCTTGAGGGGGAGCTGTTTTTT. It specifies CASSVGRGLEGELFF.

This clonotype was seen only a few times. The chain has TRBV4-1 and TRBJ1-2; D may be TRBD1 (5 bases). There are 16 residues in the CDR3. V lost 1 base, J lost 2 bases, and 14 bases lay in between. CDR1 MGHRA and CDR2 YSYEKL come from the germline V gene. DNA for the CDR3: TGCGCCAGCAGCCAAGTAGGTTTGGGGACCAACTATGGCTACACCTTC. This codes for CASSQVGLGTNYGYTF.

V usage is TRBV5-1 and J usage is TRBJ2-3, with D perhaps matching TRBD2 (6 bases). Per germline, CDR1 SGHRS and CDR2 YFSETQ. With 6 bases removed from V and 0 bases from J, the gap between germline ends came to 17 bases. The CDR3 has 16 amino acids. CDR3: CASTHGRYASTDTQYF. DNA for the CDR3: TGCGCCAGCACCCACGGGAGATACGCTAGCACAGATACGCAGTATTTT. The whole variable domain, remainder taken from reference TRBV5-1 and TRBJ2-3, is KAGVTQTPRYLIKTRGQQVTLSCSPISGHRSVSWYQQTPGQGLQFLFEYFSETQRNKGNFPGRFSGRQFSNSRSEMNVSTLELGDSALYLCASTHGRYASTDTQYFGPGTRLTVL.

This clonotype was found a few times. Here the CDR3 DNA reads TGTGCCAGCAGCCCCGGAGGGGCTCAACTCGCCATATATTTT. Its translation: CASSPGGAQLAIYF. The chain couples TRBV6-5 to TRBJ1-3, with D maybe TRBD1 (5 bases). CDR1 MNHEY and CDR2 SVGAGI come from the germline V gene. The CDR3 spans 14 residues. V was shortened by 6 bases and J by 11 bases, with 20 bases between the two germline ends.

As regards this clonotype: A read error may explain this, as a much larger clone is one base away. The J gene is TRBJ2-4, the V gene TRBV7-2; the D is unclear. Per germline, CDR1 SGHTA and CDR2 FQGNSA. The CDR3 totals 11 residues. V was shortened by 8 bases and J by 8 bases, with 10 bases between the two germline ends. CDR3 amino acids: CASCSSDIQYF. The DNA of the CDR3 is TGTGCCAGCTGCTCCTCCGACATTCAGTACTTC.

The CDR3 here is CAWSEGGEEQYF. Written as DNA, the CDR3 is TGTGCCTGGAGTGAAGGGGGAGAAGAGCAGTACTTC. The chain recombines TRBV30 with TRBJ2-7, with D perhaps TRBD1 (6 bases). Germline loops: CDR1 GTSNPN, CDR2 SVGIG (reference sequence). This CDR3 contains 12 residues. V dropped 1 base and J dropped 7 bases, with 11 bases sitting between them.

The chain couples TRBV28 to TRBJ2-7; TRBD1 matches at 9 bases. This CDR3 has 14 amino acids. Germline-derived CDR1 and CDR2 are MDHEN and SYDVKM. J gave up 2 bases and V 6 bases, and 5 bases lay outside the gene matches. CDR3: CASSEGQGAYEQYV. The CDR3 DNA sequence: TGTGCCAGCAGCGAGGGACAGGGCGCCTACGAGCAGTACGTC.